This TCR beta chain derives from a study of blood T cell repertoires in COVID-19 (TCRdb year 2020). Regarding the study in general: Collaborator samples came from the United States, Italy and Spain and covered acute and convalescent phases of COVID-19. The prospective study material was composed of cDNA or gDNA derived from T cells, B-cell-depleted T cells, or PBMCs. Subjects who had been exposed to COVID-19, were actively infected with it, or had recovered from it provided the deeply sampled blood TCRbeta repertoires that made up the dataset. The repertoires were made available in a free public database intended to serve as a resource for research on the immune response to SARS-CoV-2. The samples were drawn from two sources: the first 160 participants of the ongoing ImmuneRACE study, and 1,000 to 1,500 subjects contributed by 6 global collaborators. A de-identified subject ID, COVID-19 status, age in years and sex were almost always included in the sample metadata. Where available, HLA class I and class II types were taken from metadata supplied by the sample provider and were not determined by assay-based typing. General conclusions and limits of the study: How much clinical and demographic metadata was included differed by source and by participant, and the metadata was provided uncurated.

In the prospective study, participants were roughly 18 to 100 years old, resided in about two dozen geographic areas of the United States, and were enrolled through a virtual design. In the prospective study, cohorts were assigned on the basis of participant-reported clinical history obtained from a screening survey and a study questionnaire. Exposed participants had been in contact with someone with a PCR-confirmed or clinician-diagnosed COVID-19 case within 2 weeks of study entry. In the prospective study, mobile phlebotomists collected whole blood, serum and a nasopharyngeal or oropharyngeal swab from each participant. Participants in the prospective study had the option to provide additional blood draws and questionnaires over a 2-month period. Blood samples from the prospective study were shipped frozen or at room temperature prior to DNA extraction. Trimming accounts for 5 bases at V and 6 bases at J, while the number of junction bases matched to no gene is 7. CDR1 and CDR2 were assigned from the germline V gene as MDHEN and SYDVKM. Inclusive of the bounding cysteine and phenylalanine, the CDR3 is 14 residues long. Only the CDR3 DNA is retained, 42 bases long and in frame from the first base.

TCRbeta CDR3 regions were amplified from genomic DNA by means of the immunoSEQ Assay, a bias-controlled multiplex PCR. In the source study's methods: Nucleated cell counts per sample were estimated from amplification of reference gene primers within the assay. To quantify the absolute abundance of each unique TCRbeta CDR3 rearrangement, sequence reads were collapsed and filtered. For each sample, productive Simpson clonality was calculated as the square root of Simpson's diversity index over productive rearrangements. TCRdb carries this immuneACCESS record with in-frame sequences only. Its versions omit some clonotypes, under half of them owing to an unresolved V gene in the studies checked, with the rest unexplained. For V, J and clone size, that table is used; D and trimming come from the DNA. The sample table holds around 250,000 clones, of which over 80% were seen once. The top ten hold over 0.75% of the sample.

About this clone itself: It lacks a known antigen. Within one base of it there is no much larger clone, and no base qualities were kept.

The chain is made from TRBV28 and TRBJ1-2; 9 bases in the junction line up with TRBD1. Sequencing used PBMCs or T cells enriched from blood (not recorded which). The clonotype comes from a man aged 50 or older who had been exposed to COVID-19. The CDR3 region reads CASSAPGQGDGYTF. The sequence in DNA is TGTGCCAGCAGTGCCCCGGGACAGGGTGATGGCTACACCTTC.